Below are 32 T cell receptor beta chains sequenced from a single sample in a study of CD8+ T cells in alopecia areata listed by TCRdb under 2018. The library was prepared using the immunoSEQ multiplex PCR assay. RNA was extracted from all samples and reverse transcribed into cDNA as template for TCR sequencing. Imported from immuneACCESS, the table was reduced by TCRdb to in-frame sequences with V and J called. These copies leave out some clones; in studies compared against another copy, an unresolved V gene accounts for under half, and the cause of the remainder is not known. Within this sample are some 110,000 clones, with around 58% of them counted one time only. The top ten hold almost 30% of the sample. The label giving this sample's time point can be read as: approximately 4 weeks on oral tofacitinib. In the paper's terms, the treatment or condition label means: oral pan-JAK inhibitor, 5-10 mg twice daily.

The sample consisted of CD8+ T cells sorted from blood, taken at week 4, from a patient treated with tofacitinib. All receptors come from a human donor with alopecia areata.

The chain joins TRBV7-9 to TRBJ2-3; D not resolved. V lost 4 bases to trimming and J lost 0 bases, with 14 bases between them. The CDR3 covers 16 residues. Germline CDR1 SEHNR, CDR2 FQNEAQ (reference sequence). The CDR3 region is CASSSRLDASTDTQYF. The CDR3 nucleotides are TGTGCCAGCAGCTCACGATTGGACGCGAGCACAGATACGCAGTATTTT.

The chain links TRBV10-3 to TRBJ1-1, with no clear D. The CDR3 is made up of 12 amino acids. Germline CDR1 reads ENHRY; CDR2 reads SYGVKD. V lost 0 bases and J 4 bases, leaving 3 bases between the germline ends. This CDR3 is CAISESSTEAFF. CDR3 in DNA: TGTGCCATCAGTGAGTCCAGCACTGAAGCTTTCTTT.

This clone was seen more than once but under ten times. V and J are TRBV13 and TRBJ2-1; 13 bases align to TRBD2. The CDR3 runs 17 residues. Germline V gene lookup returns CDR1 PRHDT and CDR2 FYEKMQ (reference sequence). V dropped 5 bases and J dropped 0; count of bases not matched to a gene: 4. The CDR3 coding sequence is TGTGCCAGCAGCGGGTGGACTAGCGGGGGCTCCTACAATGAGCAGTTCTTC. It encodes CASSGWTSGGSYNEQFF.

The chain is built from TRBV27 and TRBJ2-3; 7 bases are a match to TRBD1. V was pared by 8 bases and J by 1 base, with 6 bases of the junction left unmatched. The CDR3 has 14 amino acids. The germline V gene encodes CDR1 MNHEY and CDR2 SMNVEV (reference sequence). CDR3 in amino acids: CASDRQGGTDTQYF. DNA of the CDR3: TGTGCCAGCGACAGACAGGGAGGCACAGATACGCAGTATTTT.

This clone was counted only a few times. The CDR3 is CASSLGTSGISLGKNIQYF. The CDR3 DNA sequence: TGTGCCAGCAGCCTCGGGACTAGCGGGATCAGTCTTGGCAAAAACATTCAGTACTTC. This chain joins TRBV11-1 and TRBJ2-4, with 13 bases fitting TRBD2. Germline CDR1 SGHAT, CDR2 FQDESV (reference sequence). The CDR3 runs 19 residues. J lost 3 bases, V lost 5 bases, and 13 bases had no gene match.

V and J are TRBV7-2 and TRBJ2-3, with 7 bases lining up with TRBD2. CDR1 and CDR2 from the germline V gene are SGHTA and FQGNSA. The CDR3 has 17 residues. V trimming: 0 bases; J trimming: 0 bases; junction bases outside the gene matches: 6. The CDR3 spells CASSLAGRGSSTDTQYF. The DNA for the CDR3 is TGTGCCAGCAGCTTAGCGGGGAGGGGATCTAGCACAGATACGCAGTATTTT.

The chain employs TRBV27 and TRBJ2-2; D call uncertain. This CDR3 contains 12 residues. The germline V gene encodes CDR1 MNHEY and CDR2 SMNVEV (reference sequence). Trimming shortened V by 3 bases and J by 7 bases, and 6 bases separated the two germline ends. CDR3 residues: CASSFRRGELFF. The CDR3 DNA sequence: TGTGCCAGCAGTTTCAGGCGCGGGGAGCTGTTTTTT.

In its sample, this clone was seen a few times. This chain uses TRBV7-2 with TRBJ2-7; 7 bases are shared with TRBD1. Per germline, CDR1 SGHTA and CDR2 FQGNSA. This CDR3 is 14 amino acids long. V gave up 7 bases and J gave up 3 bases; unmatched junction bases: 9. The CDR3 nucleotides are TGTGCCAGCACCCCAGACAGGGCGCACTACGAGCAGTACTTC. This codes for CASTPDRAHYEQYF.

This clone appeared a few times. CDR3 sequence reads: CASSRTGVMYGYTF. The CDR3 DNA is TGTGCCAGCAGCCGGACAGGGGTGATGTATGGCTACACCTTC. This chain joins TRBV7-2 and TRBJ1-2, with TRBD1 matching over 9 bases. The J segment lost 5 bases and the V segment lost 5 bases, leaving 6 bases of the junction unmatched. This CDR3 has 14 residues. CDR1 is SGHTA, CDR2 FQGNSA, per germline.

This clone was detected only a few times. The V and J genes are TRBV30 and TRBJ2-1, with 12 nucleotides matching TRBD2. Germline CDR1 reads GTSNPN; CDR2 reads SVGIG (reference sequence). Trimming took 2 bases from V and 8 from J; bases not matched to a gene: 4. The length of the CDR3 is 14 residues. In DNA, the CDR3 is TGTGCCTGGAGTCGGACTAGCGGGGCGGATGAGCAGTTCTTC. Amino acid sequence: CAWSRTSGADEQFF. Variable domain in full (rest from reference TRBV30 and TRBJ2-1): SQTIHQWPATLVQPVGSPLSLECTVEGTSNPNLYWYRQAAGRGLQLLFYSVGIGQISSEVPQNLSASRPQDRQFILSSKKLLLSDSGFYLCAWSRTSGADEQFFGPGTRLTVL.

This rearrangement joins TRBV7-9 to TRBJ2-5, with D unclear. Deletions cut 5 bases from V and 3 bases from J, with 16 bases between. Germline V CDR1 and CDR2: SEHNR, FQNEAQ (reference sequence). The length of the CDR3 is 15 residues. DNA for the CDR3: TGTGCCAGCAGCACTGGGCCGAAGGCTGAAGAGACCCAGTACTTC. This gives the protein CASSTGPKAEETQYF. The full variable domain, its missing parts supplied by reference TRBV7-9 and TRBJ2-5, is DTGVSQNPRHKITKRGQNVTFRCDPISEHNRLYWYRQTLGQGPEFLTYFQNEAQLEKSRLLSDRFSAERPKGSFSTLEIQRTEQGDSAMYLCASSTGPKAEETQYFGPGTRLLVL.

The CDR3: CASSLSYGESGQPYGYTF. The CDR3 nucleotides read TGTGCCAGCAGTTTATCGTACGGTGAATCAGGACAGCCCTATGGCTACACCTTC. This sequence joins TRBV27 and TRBJ1-2; TRBD1 is a possible D gene (6 bases). CDR1 and CDR2 (germline): MNHEY, SMNVEV (reference sequence). CDR3 length: 18 residues. V was cut by 0 bases and J by 4 bases, with 21 bases left in between.

The chain uses TRBV5-6 and TRBJ1-2; D gene uncertain. This CDR3 region has 14 residues. Trimming took off 4 bases at V and 8 bases at J, with 18 bases between the two ends. Germline loops: CDR1 SGHDT, CDR2 YYEEEE. CDR3 nucleotides: TGTGCCAGCAGCCCTCGAATCGCCGCGTACGGCTACACCTTC. The encoded protein is CASSPRIAAYGYTF.

This clone showed up just a few times. The V and J genes are TRBV13 and TRBJ1-2, with a possible D match to TRBD1 (6 bases). The CDR3 runs to 14 residues. Germline CDR1 is PRHDT and CDR2 is FYEKMQ (reference sequence). V was clipped by 0 bases and J by 6 bases, with 11 bases between them. In nucleotides, the CDR3 is TGTGCCAGCAGCTTAGGACAGGGATTCCATGGCTACACCTTC. Protein: CASSLGQGFHGYTF.

This chain uses TRBV13 with TRBJ2-7; D is unclear. Germline V gene sequence: CDR1 PRHDT, CDR2 FYEKMQ (reference sequence). V shed 8 bases and J shed 2 bases, with 16 bases lying between them. The CDR3 covers 14 residues. The DNA of the CDR3 is TGTGCCAGCCAACCCCATTCGGCAACCTACGAGCAGTACTTC. Translation: CASQPHSATYEQYF.

The chain uses TRBV30 and TRBJ2-5; D gene ambiguous. V was pared by 2 bases and J by 9 bases, with 10 bases between. The CDR3 has 11 amino acids. Germline V gene data show CDR1 as GTSNPN and CDR2 as SVGIG (reference sequence). The CDR3 protein is CAWSPSVPQYF. CDR3 nucleotides: TGTGCCTGGAGTCCCTCGGTACCCCAGTACTTC.

The chain joins TRBV19 to TRBJ2-5; D ambiguous. Deletions cut 3 bases from V and 6 bases from J, with 11 bases between. The germline V gene has CDR1 LNHDA and CDR2 SQIVND (reference sequence). The CDR3 totals 13 residues. Here the CDR3 reads CASSITELKTQYF. Here the CDR3 DNA reads TGTGCCAGTAGTATCACGGAATTAAAGACCCAGTACTTC.

The J gene is TRBJ2-7, the V gene TRBV6-5; tentative D call: TRBD2 (5 bases). The CDR3 length is 15 residues. Germline CDR1 and CDR2: MNHEY and SVGAGI. The germline V and J ends were trimmed by 0 bases and 0 bases, with 9 bases remaining between them. The CDR3, as DNA: TGTGCCAGCAGTTACTCAGCGGTCAGCTCCTACGAGCAGTACTTC. Residues: CASSYSAVSSYEQYF.

DNA for the CDR3: TGCAGCGTTCCCTCGCGGGGCTACACCTTC. As protein: CSVPSRGYTF. The chain couples TRBV29-1 to TRBJ1-2; no reliable D call. The CDR3 consists of 10 residues. V lost 5 bases to trimming and J lost 8 bases, with 9 bases between them. Germline assignment: CDR1 SQVTM and CDR2 ANQGSEA.

This chain uses TRBV29-1 with TRBJ2-7; no clear D gene. CDR1 and CDR2 (germline): SQVTM, ANQGSEA. V was clipped by 3 bases and J by 6 bases, with 15 bases between them. The CDR3 consists of 13 residues. Here the CDR3 DNA reads TGCAGCGTTGACGTACCAAGAACCCTCGAGCAGTACTTC. It translates to CSVDVPRTLEQYF.

The sample holds a few counts of this clone. The chain recombines TRBV25-1 with TRBJ2-7; D uncertain. The CDR3 totals 12 residues. V was shortened by 8 bases and J by 4 bases, with 12 bases between the two germline ends. Germline V gene sequence: CDR1 MGHDK, CDR2 SYGVNS. Here the CDR3 reads CASLGSFYEQYF. The CDR3 nucleotides read TGTGCCAGCTTGGGGTCGTTTTACGAGCAGTACTTC.

The genes are TRBV27 and TRBJ2-1; possible D gene TRBD1, 5 bases. V was shortened by 5 bases and J by 0 bases, with 17 bases between the two germline ends. The CDR3 runs to 17 residues. The germline V gene has CDR1 MNHEY and CDR2 SMNVEV (reference sequence). CDR3 region: CASSKIKRGYSYNEQFF. The DNA for the CDR3 is TGTGCCAGCAGTAAAATTAAAAGGGGATACTCCTACAATGAGCAGTTCTTC.

This rearrangement joins TRBV28 to TRBJ2-3; D possibly corresponds to TRBD2 (7 bases). Germline values: CDR1 MDHEN, CDR2 SYDVKM. Trimming took 3 bases from V and 6 from J, leaving 19 bases between them. This CDR3 is built from 16 residues. CDR3 sequence (DNA): TGTGCCAGCAGTTTGTGGTTTAGGGGGGGCAGGGATACGCAGTATTTT. Protein: CASSLWFRGGRDTQYF. Together with reference TRBV28 and TRBJ2-3, the CDR3 gives the full variable domain: DVKVTQSSRYLVKRTGEKVFLECVQDMDHENMFWYRQDPGLGLRLIYFSYDVKMKEKGDIPEGYSVSREKKERFSLILESASTNQTSMYLCASSLWFRGGRDTQYFGPGTRLTVL.

This clone showed up just a few times. The rearrangement uses TRBV30 and TRBJ2-3; 8 nucleotides match TRBD2. The CDR3 consists of 15 residues. Germline CDR1 and CDR2: GTSNPN and SVGIG (reference sequence). With 1 base clipped from V and 2 bases from J, the junction kept 5 bases outside the gene matches. Here the CDR3 DNA reads TGTGCCTGGAGTGCCGGGACTAGTACCACAGATACGCAGTATTTT. It yields the protein CAWSAGTSTTDTQYF.

J is TRBJ2-5 and V is TRBV19; D is uncertain. Germline CDR1 reads LNHDA; CDR2 reads SQIVND (reference sequence). Trimming took off 2 bases at V and 5 bases at J, with 9 bases between the two ends. The CDR3 runs to 13 residues. This chain's CDR3 is CASSIQSSETQYF. CDR3 nucleotides: TGTGCCAGTAGTATACAAAGCTCCGAGACCCAGTACTTC.

This clone was observed a handful of times. The chain uses TRBV6-4 and TRBJ2-1; possibly TRBD1 for D (6 bases). The V gene lost 0 bases and the J gene lost 1 base, with 7 bases spanning the gap. Germline V gene data show CDR1 as MRHNA and CDR2 as SNTAGT. This CDR3 comprises 15 residues. The CDR3 reads CASSDSQGSYNEQFF. DNA for the CDR3: TGTGCCAGCAGTGACTCACAGGGTTCCTACAATGAGCAGTTCTTC.

In DNA form, the CDR3 reads TGCAGCGCCCTTACAGGGGACCATGGCTACACCTTC. This encodes CSALTGDHGYTF. The rearrangement uses TRBV29-1 and TRBJ1-2; 7 bases fit TRBD1. J was trimmed by 6 bases and V by 7 bases; bases with no gene match: 8. Looked up from germline, CDR1 is SQVTM and CDR2 is ANQGSEA. The CDR3 is made up of 12 amino acids.

This clone was counted only a few times. The chain couples TRBV13 to TRBJ2-3, with TRBD2 matching 7 bases. With V trimmed by 5 bases and J by 3 bases, 11 bases remained unmatched. The CDR3 runs to 16 residues. In germline, CDR1 is PRHDT, CDR2 FYEKMQ (reference sequence). The CDR3, as DNA: TGTGCCAGCAGCGCCGAGCGGGGCCTGGGAACAGATACGCAGTATTTT. Encoded protein: CASSAERGLGTDTQYF.

This clone was counted once. V and J are TRBV4-1 and TRBJ2-7; maybe TRBD1 (6 bases). V was pared by 4 bases and J by 2 bases, with 9 bases between. In germline, CDR1 is MGHRA, CDR2 YSYEKL. The CDR3 sequence is 13 residues long. The CDR3: CASSRGQPYEQYF. The CDR3 DNA reads as TGCGCCAGCAGCCGGGGACAACCCTACGAGCAGTACTTC.

V is TRBV29-1 and J is TRBJ2-5; D is unclear. Between the trimmed V and J ends, which lost 2 bases and 0 bases, there was a span of 10 bases. The CDR3 consists of 14 residues. CDR1 and CDR2 from the germline V gene are SQVTM and ANQGSEA. As DNA, the CDR3 is TGCAGCGTTGAACGGCACGACAACCAAGAGACCCAGTACTTC. Translation gives CSVERHDNQETQYF.

This chain joins TRBV5-4 and TRBJ2-7, with TRBD1 identical over 9 bases. In germline, CDR1 is SGHNT, CDR2 YYREEE (reference sequence). J was trimmed by 7 bases and V by 3 bases; bases with no gene match: 5. The CDR3 contains 13 residues. The CDR3 is CASSWTGAKEQYF. In DNA, the CDR3 is TGTGCCAGCAGCTGGACAGGGGCGAAGGAGCAGTACTTC.

This sequence joins TRBV18 and TRBJ2-7; D unresolved. Between the trimmed V and J ends, which lost 2 bases and 0 bases, there was a span of 14 bases. The CDR3 has 16 residues. Germline CDR1 and CDR2: KGHSH and LQKENI. The CDR3: CASSPNRPRDSYEQYF. In nucleotides, the CDR3 is TGTGCCAGCTCACCAAACAGACCTAGGGACTCCTACGAGCAGTACTTC.